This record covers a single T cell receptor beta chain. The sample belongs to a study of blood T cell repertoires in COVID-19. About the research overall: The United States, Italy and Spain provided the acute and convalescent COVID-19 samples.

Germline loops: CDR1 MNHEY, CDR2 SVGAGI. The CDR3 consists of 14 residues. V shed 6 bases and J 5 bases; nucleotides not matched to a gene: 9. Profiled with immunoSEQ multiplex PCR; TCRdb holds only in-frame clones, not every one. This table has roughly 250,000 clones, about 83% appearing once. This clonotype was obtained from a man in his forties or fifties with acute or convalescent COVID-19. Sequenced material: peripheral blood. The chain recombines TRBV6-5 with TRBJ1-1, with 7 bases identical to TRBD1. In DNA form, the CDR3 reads TGTGCCAGCAGACGACAGGGAATCCTTACTGAAGCTTTCTTT. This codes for CASRRQGILTEAFF.